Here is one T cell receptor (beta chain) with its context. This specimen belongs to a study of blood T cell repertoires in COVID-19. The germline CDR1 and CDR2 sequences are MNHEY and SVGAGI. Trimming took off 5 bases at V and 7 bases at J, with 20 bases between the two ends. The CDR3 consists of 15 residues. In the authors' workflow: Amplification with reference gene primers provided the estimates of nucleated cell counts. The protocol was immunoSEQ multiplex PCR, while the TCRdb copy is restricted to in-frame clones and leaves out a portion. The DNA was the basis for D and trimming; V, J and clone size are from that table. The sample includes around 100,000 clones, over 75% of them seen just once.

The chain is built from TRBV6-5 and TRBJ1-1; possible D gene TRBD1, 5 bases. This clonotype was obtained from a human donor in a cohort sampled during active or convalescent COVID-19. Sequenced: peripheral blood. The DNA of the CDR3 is TGTGCCAGCAGTAACCCTAGGGGTACCTATATTGAAGCTTTCTTT. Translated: CASSNPRGTYIEAFF.